This entry lists 11 T cell receptor beta chains sequenced from one sample in a study of somatic mutations in cytotoxic T cells in rheumatoid arthritis. Method: immunoSEQ multiplex PCR; TCRdb's copy keeps in-frame clones and lacks some. The sample has approximately 12,000 clones, nearly 80% seen once; the top ten hold around 15%. The sample consisted of CD8+ T cells sorted from blood. Receptors were obtained from a man over 45 in good health.

The rearrangement uses TRBV19 and TRBJ2-5, with 8 bases fitting TRBD1. The V gene end was trimmed by 6 bases and the J gene end by 4 bases; junction bases not matched to a gene: 10. Germline CDR1 is LNHDA and CDR2 is SQIVND (reference sequence). The CDR3 is 15 residues long. The CDR3 coding sequence is TGTGCCAGTAGCCCCTCGGCAGGGGGCTCAGAGACCCAGTACTTC. Protein: CASSPSAGGSETQYF.

As regards this clone: Sequence at one end of the junction differs from germline and may be a read error. The rearrangement joins TRBV4-1 to TRBJ1-2; TRBD1 matches 7 bases. The germline CDR1 and CDR2 sequences are MGHRA and YSYEKL. This CDR3 is built from 13 residues. The CDR3 sequence is CASSQVGTDIVGF. The CDR3 region has the DNA TGCGCCAGCAGCCAAGTGGGGACAGACATAGTGGGCTTC.

The chain links TRBV11-2 to TRBJ2-2, with a tentative D call TRBD1 (6 bases). V lost 4 bases to trimming and J lost 7 bases, with 16 bases between them. The CDR3 is made up of 15 amino acids. Germline-derived CDR1 and CDR2 are SGHAT and FQNNGV. The CDR3 bases are TGTGCCAGCAGCTCAGGACAGCTCTTCAGCGGGGAGCTGTTTTTT. Amino acids: CASSSGQLFSGELFF.

This chain connects TRBV27 to TRBJ1-1; D is unresolved. V lost 7 bases to trimming and J lost 4 bases, with 13 bases between them. The length of the CDR3 is 13 residues. CDR1 and CDR2 from the germline V gene are MNHEY and SMNVEV (reference sequence). CDR3 region: CASKMTLITEAFF. DNA for the CDR3: TGTGCCAGCAAAATGACCCTGATCACTGAAGCTTTCTTT.

This clone has just a few counts. The chain combines TRBV7-2 with TRBJ2-7; TRBD1 matches 11 bases. Germline lookup yields CDR1 SGHTA and CDR2 FQGNSA. Trimming took 1 base from V and 5 from J; bases not matched to a gene: 4. The CDR3 loop spans 15 amino acids. In DNA form, the CDR3 reads TGTGCCAGCAGCTTAGTCCCGGGACAGGGGGACGAGCAGTACTTC. Protein product: CASSLVPGQGDEQYF.

J is TRBJ1-1 and V is TRBV9, with D tentatively TRBD1 (5 bases). The CDR3 contains 13 residues. Germline CDR1 reads SGDLS; CDR2 reads YYNGEE. The V end was cut by 3 bases, the J end by 8 bases, with 14 bases between. In nucleotides, the CDR3 is TGTGCCAGCAGCGCCGCTGGTACAGGAGAAGCTTTCTTT. This encodes CASSAAGTGEAFF.

The rearrangement uses TRBV6-1 and TRBJ2-7; D unclear. Trimming left V 6 bases short and J 0 bases short, with 12 bases between. CDR3 length: 14 residues. The germline CDR1 and CDR2 sequences are MNHNS and SASEGT. CDR3 residues: CASRDPAVSYEQYV. DNA of the CDR3: TGTGCCAGCAGGGATCCGGCGGTCTCCTACGAGCAGTACGTC.

The gene calls are TRBV13 and TRBJ2-6; 9 bases align to TRBD1. This CDR3 has 17 residues. Per the germline V gene, CDR1 is PRHDT and CDR2 is FYEKMQ (reference sequence). V dropped 5 bases and J dropped 0; count of bases not matched to a gene: 5. CDR3 nucleotide sequence: TGTGCCAGCAGCCCAGACAGGGGGAGCTCTGGGGCCAACGTCCTGACTTTC. It translates to CASSPDRGSSGANVLTF. Filled out from reference TRBV13 and TRBJ2-6, the complete variable domain reads AAGVIQSPRHLIKEKRETATLKCYPIPRHDTVYWYQQGPGQDPQFLISFYEKMQSDKGSIPDRFSAQQFSDYHSELNMSSLELGDSALYFCASSPDRGSSGANVLTFGAGSRLTVL.

The V gene is TRBV7-9, the J gene TRBJ2-5; D ambiguous. The CDR3 loop spans 12 amino acids. Trimming stripped 6 bases from V and 5 bases from J, with 10 bases between. CDR1 SEHNR and CDR2 FQNEAQ come from the germline V gene (reference sequence). CDR3 protein: CASRFAGETQYF. For the CDR3, the DNA is TGTGCCAGCAGATTCGCCGGGGAGACCCAGTACTTC.

V gene TRBV6-5 combines with J gene TRBJ1-5, with TRBD1 identical over 8 bases. The CDR3 contains 14 residues. Unmatched junction bases numbered 1, after V lost 0 bases and J lost 6 bases. The V gene's germline CDR1 is MNHEY and CDR2 SVGAGI. CDR3 coding DNA: TGTGCCAGCAGTTACTCGACAGGGGTTCAGCCCCAGCATTTT. This gives the protein CASSYSTGVQPQHF.

This rearrangement joins TRBV4-1 to TRBJ2-2, with 10 bases that match TRBD1. The V and J ends lost 4 bases and 4 bases, in that order; junction bases with no gene match: 6. Germline V gene data show CDR1 as MGHRA and CDR2 as YSYEKL. The CDR3 consists of 16 residues. CDR3 sequence reads: CASSPIRTGGTGELFF. CDR3 coding DNA: TGCGCCAGCAGCCCCATTCGGACAGGGGGCACCGGGGAGCTGTTTTTT.